What follows is one TCR beta chain and its context. The target antigen is unknown. CDR1 and CDR2 from the germline V gene are KGHSH and LQKENI. V was trimmed by 4 bases and J by 0 bases, leaving 15 bases between them. The CDR3 loop spans 16 amino acids. TCRdb's table, derived via immunoSEQ multiplex PCR, lists solely in-frame clones and lacks some. The sample yields approximately 170,000 clones, about nine tenths seen once. The data were taken from a study of lymphopenia after photon versus proton radiotherapy. Study-level results: Post-nadir TCR diversity decline inversely tracked overall survival among those who died. Under photons, naive T cells and diversity fell while effector/memory populations rose. Better survival with proton therapy was suggested as possible, not demonstrated.

Sequenced here: peripheral blood, sampled from a patient treated with photon-based radiotherapy. The chain links TRBV18 to TRBJ1-1; D ambiguous. This receptor was identified in a middle-aged man with gastric cancer. Written as DNA, the CDR3 is TGTGCCAGCTCACGGACGGATACTATCATGAACACTGAAGCTTTCTTT. Translated, it gives CASSRTDTIMNTEAFF. The full variable domain, its missing parts supplied by reference TRBV18 and TRBJ1-1, is NAGVMQNPRHLVRRRGQEARLRCSPMKGHSHVYWYRQLPEEGLKFMVYLQKENIIDESGMPKERFSAEFPKEGPSILRIQQVVRGDSAAYFCASSRTDTIMNTEAFFGQGTRLTVV.